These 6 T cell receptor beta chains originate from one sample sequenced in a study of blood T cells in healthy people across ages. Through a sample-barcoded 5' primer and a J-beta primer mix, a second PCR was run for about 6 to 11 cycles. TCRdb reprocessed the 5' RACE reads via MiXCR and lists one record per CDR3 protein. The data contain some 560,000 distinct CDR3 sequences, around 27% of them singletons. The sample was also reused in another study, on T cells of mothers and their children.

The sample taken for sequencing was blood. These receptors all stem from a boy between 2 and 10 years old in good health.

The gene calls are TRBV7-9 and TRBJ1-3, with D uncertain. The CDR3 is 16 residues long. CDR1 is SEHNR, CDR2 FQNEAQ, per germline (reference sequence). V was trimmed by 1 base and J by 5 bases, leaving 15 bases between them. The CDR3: CASSLVGSGGRNTIYF. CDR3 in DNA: TGTGCCAGCAGCTTAGTAGGTTCAGGAGGAAGAAACACCATATATTTT.

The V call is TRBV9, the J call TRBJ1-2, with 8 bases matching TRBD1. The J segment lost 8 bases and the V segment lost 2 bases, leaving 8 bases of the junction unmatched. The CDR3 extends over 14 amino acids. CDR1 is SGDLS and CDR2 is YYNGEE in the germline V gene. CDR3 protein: CASSVGQGGWGYTF. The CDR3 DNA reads TGTGCCAGCAGCGTCGGACAGGGAGGATGGGGCTACACCTTC.

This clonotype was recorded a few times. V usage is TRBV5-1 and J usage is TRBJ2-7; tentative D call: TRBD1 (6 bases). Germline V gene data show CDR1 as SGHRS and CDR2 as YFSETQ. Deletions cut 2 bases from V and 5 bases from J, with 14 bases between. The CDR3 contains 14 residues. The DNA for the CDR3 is TGCGCCAGCAGCTTAAAACAGGGTTCCCACGAGCAGTACTTC. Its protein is CASSLKQGSHEQYF.

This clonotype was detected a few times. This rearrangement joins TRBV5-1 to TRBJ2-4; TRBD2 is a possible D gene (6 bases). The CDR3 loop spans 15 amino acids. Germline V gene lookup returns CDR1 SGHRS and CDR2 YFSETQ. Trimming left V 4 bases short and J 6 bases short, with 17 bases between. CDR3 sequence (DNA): TGCGCCAGCAGCCGTAGCGGACCACGGGGAAACATTCAGTACTTC. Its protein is CASSRSGPRGNIQYF. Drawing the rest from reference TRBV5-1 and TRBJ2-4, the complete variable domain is KAGVTQTPRYLIKTRGQQVTLSCSPISGHRSVSWYQQTPGQGLQFLFEYFSETQRNKGNFPGRFSGRQFSNSRSEMNVSTLELGDSALYLCASSRSGPRGNIQYFGAGTRLSVL.

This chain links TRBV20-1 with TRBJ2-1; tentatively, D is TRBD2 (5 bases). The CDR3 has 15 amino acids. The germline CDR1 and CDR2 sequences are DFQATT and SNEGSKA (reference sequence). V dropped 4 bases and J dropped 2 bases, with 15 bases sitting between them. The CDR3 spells CSAKNGVNTYNEQFF. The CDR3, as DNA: TGCAGTGCTAAAAACGGGGTTAACACCTACAATGAGCAGTTCTTC.

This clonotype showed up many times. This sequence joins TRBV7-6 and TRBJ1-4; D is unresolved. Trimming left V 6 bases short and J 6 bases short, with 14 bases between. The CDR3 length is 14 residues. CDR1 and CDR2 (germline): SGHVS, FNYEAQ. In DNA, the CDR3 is TGTGCCAGCAGTCCGACTCAGGTTTATGAAAAACTGTTTTTT. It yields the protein CASSPTQVYEKLFF. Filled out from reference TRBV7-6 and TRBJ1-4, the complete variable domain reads GAGVSQSPRYKVTKRGQDVALRCDPISGHVSLYWYRQALGQGPEFLTYFNYEAQQDKSGLPNDRFSAERPEGSISTLTIQRTEQRDSAMYRCASSPTQVYEKLFFGSGTQLSVL.